This entry features one T cell receptor (beta chain) sequence. The antigen is not known. PCR was performed using 60 Vbeta and 13 Jbeta primers. Clones were sequenced by immunoSEQ multiplex PCR, and TCRdb holds only the in-frame ones, with some missing. The sample gives roughly 140,000 clones, under 85% of which show up once; around 7.1% is in the top ten. The entry originates in a study of cytomegalovirus exposure and HLA in healthy donors. Overall study results and limits: The availability of immune exposure information extended only to CMV serostatus. Several of the most significant clusters were apparently associated with common viral pathogens in a later analysis. A missense DCLRE1C variant was associated with V- and J-gene trimming of TCR beta chains in a later analysis, and an independent cohort replicated the association.

Trimming took off 4 bases at V and 8 bases at J, with 14 bases between the two ends. CDR1 is SQVTM and CDR2 is ANQGSEA in the germline V gene. This CDR3 is 12 amino acids long. The chain is built from TRBV29-1 and TRBJ1-2; D remains ambiguous. The source material was PBMCs. The clonotype originates from a woman aged 40-49 years in good health and CMV-seropositive. CDR3 bases: TGCAGCGTTGGGTTTGCGGGGAGCGGCTACACCTTC. Its protein is CSVGFAGSGYTF. The whole variable domain, filled in from reference TRBV29-1 and TRBJ1-2, reads SAVISQKPSRDICQRGTSLTIQCQVDSQVTMMFWYRQQPGQSLTLIATANQGSEATYESGFVIDKFPISRPNLTFSTLTVSNMSPEDSSIYLCSVGFAGSGYTFGSGTRLTVV.